These 18 T cell receptor beta chains were sequenced from one sample in a study of T cells in Graves' hyperthyroidism and ophthalmopathy. RNA transcripts provided the source from which TCR beta CDR3 regions were amplified. Primed by the HTBI set, a first-round RT-PCR was run on the TCR CDR3. TCRdb re-derived calls from the multiplex PCR reads in MiXCR, one entry per CDR3 protein. The table records more than 45,000 distinct CDR3 sequences, roughly 50% of them present only once. Sequenced: blood. The receptors were gathered from a young woman with Graves' ophthalmopathy.

This chain uses TRBV7-9 with TRBJ1-4; 9 bases agree with TRBD1. V gave up 5 bases and J gave up 9 bases; unmatched junction bases: 10. The germline V gene has CDR1 SEHNR and CDR2 FQNEAQ (reference sequence). The CDR3 sequence is 15 residues long. CDR3 coding DNA: TGTGCCAGCAGCCGGCCGGGACAGGGTCACAAAAAACTGTTTTTT. Its protein product is CASSRPGQGHKKLFF.

Concerning this clonotype: An end of the junction differs from the germline gene, which may be a read error. This chain links TRBV7-4 with TRBJ2-2, with TRBD2 as a possible D gene (6 bases). The CDR3 spans 12 residues. CDR1 and CDR2 from the germline V gene are SGHVT and SQSDAQ. The CDR3 here is CASSLPAGGLFF. CDR3 in DNA: TGTGCCAGCAGCTTACCGGCCGGGGGGCTGTTTTTT.

This rearrangement joins TRBV6-4 to TRBJ2-5; the D is unclear. V lost 3 bases to trimming and J lost 5 bases, with 13 bases between them. Germline values: CDR1 MRHNA, CDR2 SNTAGT. This CDR3 is 14 amino acids long. In DNA form, the CDR3 reads TGTGCCAGCAGTGAGTCCGGATTGTTGGAGACCCAGTACTTC. Amino acid sequence: CASSESGLLETQYF.

This clonotype was seen a few times. J is TRBJ2-2 and V is TRBV5-1; D possibly uses TRBD1 or TRBD2 (7 bases each). Germline values: CDR1 SGHRS, CDR2 YFSETQ. This CDR3 is built from 15 residues. V was trimmed by 5 bases and J by 4 bases, leaving 15 bases between them. The CDR3 DNA follows: TGCGCCAGCAGGTGGCAGGGGGGGGCCACCGGGGAGCTGTTTTTT. Translating gives CASRWQGGATGELFF.

As concerns this clonotype: One end of the junction varies from germline; a read error may be responsible. This chain connects TRBV20-1 to TRBJ2-1; the match to TRBD2 covers 10 bases. The CDR3 runs to 14 residues. The germline CDR1 and CDR2 sequences are DFQATT and SNEGSKA (reference sequence). CDR3 bases: TGCAGCGCTACTTGGACTAGCGGTAACAATGAGCGGTTCTTC. It translates to CSATWTSGNNERFF.

In its sample, this clonotype was seen many times. This sequence joins TRBV24-1 and TRBJ2-1, with TRBD2 matching 9 bases. With V trimmed by 5 bases and J by 6 bases, 13 bases remained unmatched. The germline V gene has CDR1 KGHDR and CDR2 SFDVKD. The CDR3 runs 17 residues. CDR3 coding DNA: TGTGCCACCAGTGGTGGACACTCCGGAGCGGGAGGCAATGAGCAGTTCTTC. This codes for CATSGGHSGAGGNEQFF.

In this sample, this clonotype turned up many times. This rearrangement joins TRBV6-1 to TRBJ1-5, with 12 bases identical to TRBD1. CDR3 length: 14 residues. Germline V CDR1 and CDR2: MNHNS, SASEGT. Trimming took 6 bases from V and 6 from J; bases not matched to a gene: 3. CDR3 in amino acids: CASRGQGAVQPQHF. The CDR3 nucleotides are TGTGCCAGCAGGGGACAGGGGGCAGTTCAGCCCCAGCATTTT.

This clonotype was observed at least ten times. This rearrangement joins TRBV6-1 to TRBJ1-2; the D is unclear. CDR3 size: 13 residues. Trimming removed 2 bases at V and 5 bases at J, with 9 bases between. The germline V gene encodes CDR1 MNHNS and CDR2 SASEGT. CDR3 residues: CASSERGLYGYTF. The CDR3 DNA sequence: TGTGCCAGCAGTGAAAGAGGCCTTTATGGCTACACCTTC.

This clonotype was seen only once. The chain combines TRBV24-1 with TRBJ2-1; TRBD1 agrees at 7 bases. This CDR3 has 16 residues. Germline V lookup: CDR1 KGHDR, CDR2 SFDVKD. J lost 3 bases, V lost 5 bases, and 9 bases had no gene match. The DNA of the CDR3 is TGTGCCACCAGTGCTAGAGAACGGGACAGCTACAATGAGCAGTTCTTC. Translating it yields CATSARERDSYNEQFF.

This clonotype showed up many times. The rearrangement links TRBV20-1 to TRBJ2-3, with D perhaps matching TRBD2 (7 bases). Germline V CDR1 and CDR2: DFQATT, SNEGSKA (reference sequence). This CDR3 comprises 14 residues. V lost 5 bases and J lost 0, with 12 bases in between. Here the CDR3 DNA reads TGCAGTGCTCTAGGGGGGGCGAGCACAGATACGCAGTATTTT. Its translation is CSALGGASTDTQYF.

This clonotype occurred once. A much larger clone differs from this one at a single base, so this may be a read error. Since no conserved phenylalanine or tryptophan closes the CDR3, a read error is the likely cause. No DNA is shown, since the ends of the CDR3 on it are uncertain; the CDR3 is the one TCRdb lists. The chain has TRBV12-1 and TRBJ2-3; the table's D call, TRBD2, was not checked against the DNA. TRBV12-1 is labeled a pseudogene. The CDR3 is 19 residues long, counting both termini. CDR3 sequence reads: CASSFAWTSGGSSTDTQYS.

The table lists this clonotype with many counts. The V and J genes are TRBV27 and TRBJ1-6; unclear D gene. The CDR3 runs to 14 residues. V lost 2 bases and J lost 2, with 4 bases in between. Looked up from germline, CDR1 is MNHEY and CDR2 is SMNVEV (reference sequence). CDR3: CASSLGAYNSPLHF. The CDR3 nucleotides read TGTGCCAGCAGTTTAGGGGCCTATAATTCACCCCTCCACTTT.

Ten or more counts support this clonotype. The chain has TRBV5-6 and TRBJ2-1; 8 nucleotides align to TRBD2. Germline values: CDR1 SGHDT, CDR2 YYEEEE. Trimming took 5 bases from V and 12 from J; bases not matched to a gene: 1. CDR3 size: 10 residues. The DNA of the CDR3 is TGTGCCAGCAGTGGGACTAGGCAGTTCTTC. Protein sequence: CASSGTRQFF.

This clonotype was counted many times. The chain is built from TRBV6-1 and TRBJ2-1, with 10 nucleotides matching TRBD2. The V gene end was trimmed by 6 bases and the J gene end by 7 bases; junction bases not matched to a gene: 6. The CDR3 totals 14 residues. In germline, CDR1 is MNHNS, CDR2 SASEGT. The CDR3 is CASRELAGNNEQFF. CDR3 DNA: TGTGCCAGCAGGGAACTAGCGGGGAATAATGAGCAGTTCTTC.

The chain combines TRBV7-2 with TRBJ1-1; 7 bases are shared with TRBD1. The length of the CDR3 is 16 residues. Germline V gene data show CDR1 as SGHTA and CDR2 as FQGNSA. V was clipped by 5 bases and J by 7 bases; unmatched bases: 16. CDR3 sequence: CASSPRGTRDRSEAFF. As DNA, the CDR3 is TGTGCCAGCAGCCCACGCGGTACCCGGGACAGAAGTGAAGCTTTCTTT.

In its sample, this clonotype was seen once. V usage is TRBV2 and J usage is TRBJ1-5; D may be TRBD1 (5 bases). The CDR3 is 14 amino acids. Germline V CDR1 and CDR2: SNHLY, FYNNEI. V lost 5 bases to trimming and J lost 8 bases, with 16 bases between them. CDR3 in amino acids: CASSPRTLPEPQHF. CDR3 bases: TGTGCCAGCAGTCCCAGGACACTACCCGAGCCCCAGCATTTT.

This rearrangement joins TRBV2 to TRBJ2-7; tentative D call: TRBD2 (6 bases). The CDR3 runs to 14 residues. Per germline, CDR1 SNHLY and CDR2 FYNNEI. V shed 2 bases and J shed 3 bases, with 11 bases lying between them. This CDR3 reads CASSETPGVYEQYF. Here the CDR3 DNA reads TGTGCCAGCAGTGAAACCCCGGGGGTCTACGAGCAGTACTTC.

As regards this clonotype: An end of the junction differs from the germline gene, which may be a read error. The gene calls are TRBV19 and TRBJ1-1, with a possible D match to TRBD1 (5 bases). CDR3 length equals 15 residues. CDR1 and CDR2 (germline): LNHDA, SQIVND (reference sequence). CDR3 sequence reads: CASSVVAGLNTEASF. DNA of the CDR3: TGTGCCAGTAGTGTAGTTGCAGGGCTGAACACTGAAGCTTCCTTT.